The sequence of this TCR beta chain was determined in a study of cytomegalovirus exposure and HLA in healthy donors. Notes on the study in general: Apparent HLA restriction characterized most CMV-associated TCR beta chains in a later analysis.

Details on this clone: Its antigen is not known.

The primer mix had 60 Vbeta and 13 Jbeta primers. TCRdb's table, derived via immunoSEQ multiplex PCR, lists solely in-frame clones and lacks some. The sample carries roughly 290,000 clones, under 90% recorded once. In germline, CDR1 is MGHRA, CDR2 YSYEKL. With 3 bases removed from V and 1 base from J, the gap between germline ends came to 9 bases. The CDR3 has 14 residues. This chain links TRBV4-1 with TRBJ2-5, with D hard to call. The clonotype comes from a girl aged 2 to 10 in good health and CMV-seronegative. Sequencing input: PBMCs. The CDR3 spells CASSHQATQETQYF. CDR3 DNA: TGCGCCAGCAGCCATCAGGCCACCCAAGAGACCCAGTACTTC.